The 13 T cell receptor beta chains below were found in one sample sequenced in a study of regulatory T cells in long-lasting Graves disease. Time point described: persistent/refractory GD, antithyroid drugs over 5 years with positive TRAb. PBMC-extracted RNA yielded the TCR library. Both iRepertoire HTBI primers and Arm-PCR of CDR3 regions were used to build the TCR beta libraries. From the multiplex PCR reads, TCRdb called clonotypes with MiXCR, one entry per CDR3 protein. Of roughly 490,000 distinct CDR3 sequences listed, 22% are singletons. This specimen consisted of peripheral blood mononuclear cells (PBMCs), obtained when the disease was refractory, from a patient treated with antithyroid drugs. The origin of the receptors is a female donor with Graves disease.

This clonotype was seen a few times. This chain links TRBV19 with TRBJ1-3; possibly TRBD1 for D (6 bases). Germline V lookup: CDR1 LNHDA, CDR2 SQIVND (reference sequence). This CDR3 is 14 amino acids long. V lost 9 bases and J lost 0, with 12 bases in between. CDR3 sequence reads: CASVPGHSGNTIYF. The CDR3 DNA reads TGTGCCAGCGTACCGGGACACTCTGGAAACACCATATATTTT.

The table lists this clonotype with many counts. V gene TRBV6-1 combines with J gene TRBJ1-4; D gene ambiguous. CDR1 and CDR2 (germline): MNHNS, SASEGT. Trimming cost V 4 bases and J 8 bases, with 14 bases left between them. This CDR3 has 14 amino acids. This chain's CDR3 is CASSVRQKEEKLFF. DNA of the CDR3: TGTGCCAGCAGTGTCCGTCAAAAGGAAGAAAAACTGTTTTTT.

For this clonotype: A much larger clone lies a single base off, so this may be a read error. This sequence joins TRBV28 and TRBJ1-1; 8 bases fit TRBD1. Trimming took 1 base from V and 10 from J; bases not matched to a gene: 8. This CDR3 comprises 14 residues. In germline, CDR1 is MDHEN, CDR2 SYDVKM. CDR3 in amino acids: CASSLFPGQASAFF. CDR3 DNA sequence: TGTGCCAGCAGTTTATTCCCGGGACAGGCATCAGCTTTCTTT.

The V and J genes are TRBV5-1 and TRBJ2-3; D ambiguous. Deletions cut 3 bases from V and 7 bases from J, with 9 bases between. Germline V CDR1 and CDR2: SGHRS, YFSETQ. The CDR3 is made up of 12 amino acids. The CDR3 here is CASSSDWNTQYF. Here the CDR3 DNA reads TGCGCCAGCAGCTCAGATTGGAATACGCAGTATTTT.

This clonotype came up many times. The V gene is TRBV29-1, the J gene TRBJ1-2; D is ambiguous. Trimming removed 6 bases from V and 7 bases from J, with 6 bases in between. This CDR3 region has 9 residues. The germline gives CDR1 SQVTM, CDR2 ANQGSEA. The CDR3 nucleotides read TGCAGCGTACTCCCTGGCTACACCTTC. It yields the protein CSVLPGYTF. Full variable domain (outside the CDR3, taken from reference TRBV29-1 and TRBJ1-2): SAVISQKPSRDICQRGTSLTIQCQVDSQVTMMFWYRQQPGQSLTLIATANQGSEATYESGFVIDKFPISRPNLTFSTLTVSNMSPEDSSIYLCSVLPGYTFGSGTRLTVV.

This clonotype was seen a few times. V is TRBV2 and J is TRBJ2-3; D may correspond to TRBD1 or TRBD2 (6 bases each). The CDR3 length is 16 residues. The V and J ends lost 2 bases and 2 bases respectively, with 14 bases between them. Germline V gene data show CDR1 as SNHLY and CDR2 as FYNNEI. The CDR3 spells CASSERAGDSTDTQYF. DNA of the CDR3: TGTGCCAGCAGTGAACGGGCAGGGGACTCCACAGATACGCAGTATTTT.

This clonotype has just one count. The chain employs TRBV20-1 and TRBJ1-1; TRBD1 is a possible D gene (5 bases). Germline assignment: CDR1 DFQATT and CDR2 SNEGSKA (reference sequence). Trimming took off 3 bases at V and 8 bases at J, with 13 bases between the two ends. The CDR3 has 12 amino acids. CDR3 bases: TGCAGTGCTAGCCTCTCCGGGGCGGAAGCTTTCTTT. Amino acid sequence: CSASLSGAEAFF.

V and J are TRBV5-1 and TRBJ2-3, with TRBD2 matching over 8 bases. The CDR3 has 15 amino acids. Trimming at V came to 5 bases and at J to 2 bases, leaving 7 bases not matched to a gene. The germline V gene encodes CDR1 SGHRS and CDR2 YFSETQ. The DNA of the CDR3 is TGCGCCAGCAGGGGCGTAGCGGGAACCACAGATACGCAGTATTTT. Amino acids: CASRGVAGTTDTQYF. Looking up the rest from reference TRBV5-1 and TRBJ2-3 gives the full variable domain: KAGVTQTPRYLIKTRGQQVTLSCSPISGHRSVSWYQQTPGQGLQFLFEYFSETQRNKGNFPGRFSGRQFSNSRSEMNVSTLELGDSALYLCASRGVAGTTDTQYFGPGTRLTVL.

The rearrangement joins TRBV6-1 to TRBJ1-5; tentative D call: TRBD1 (5 bases). Germline V gives CDR1 MNHNS, CDR2 SASEGT. The CDR3 has 14 residues. Trimming removed 7 bases at V and 5 bases at J, with 15 bases between. The DNA of the CDR3 is TGTGCCAGCACTCGAAGGTGGGGGGATCAGCCCCAGCATTTT. Amino acids: CASTRRWGDQPQHF.

The rearrangement joins TRBV4-1 to TRBJ1-6; D gene unclear. The CDR3 has 17 amino acids. In germline, CDR1 is MGHRA, CDR2 YSYEKL. V was pared by 4 bases and J by 7 bases, with 20 bases between. The DNA of the CDR3 is TGCGCCAGCAGCCCCGGACGCCCCGTTCGGAGAAATTCACCCCTCCACTTT. Amino acid sequence: CASSPGRPVRRNSPLHF.

This clonotype was seen a single time. V is TRBV4-3 and J is TRBJ2-7; possibly TRBD1 for D (6 bases). Trimming removed 0 bases from V and 6 bases from J, with 12 bases in between. Germline V gene sequence: CDR1 LGHNA, CDR2 YSLEER. CDR3 length equals 14 residues. The CDR3 bases are TGCGCCAGCAGCCAAGAACAGGGTGTTGGCGAGCAGTACTTC. Amino acid sequence: CASSQEQGVGEQYF.

This clonotype showed up just a few times. The chain combines TRBV4-1 with TRBJ1-2; 7 bases agree with TRBD1. J was trimmed by 8 bases and V by 4 bases; bases with no gene match: 7. The CDR3 has 13 amino acids. CDR1 MGHRA and CDR2 YSYEKL come from the germline V gene. The CDR3 bases are TGCGCCAGCAGCCCGGACAGGATCGAGGGCTACACCTTC. Encoded protein: CASSPDRIEGYTF.

The chain employs TRBV7-9 and TRBJ2-5; 9 bases map to TRBD1. The ends lost 3 bases at V and 4 bases at J; junction bases unmatched: 9. The CDR3 runs to 16 residues. Germline V gene data show CDR1 as SEHNR and CDR2 as FQNEAQ (reference sequence). The CDR3 reads CASSLGQGTFRETQYF. Here the CDR3 DNA reads TGTGCCAGCAGCTTGGGACAGGGTACTTTCCGAGAGACCCAGTACTTC.